What follows is one T cell receptor beta chain and its context. Its cognate antigen is unknown. The record originates from a study of T cell responses to AZD1222 COVID-19 vaccine. The germline V gene has CDR1 SEHNR and CDR2 FQNEAQ (reference sequence). The CDR3 sequence is 13 residues long. Trimming removed 3 bases from V and 6 bases from J, with 11 bases in between. Findings and limits, study-wide: Spike as a whole was targeted by vaccine-associated CD4 TCRs, dominant at 160-218 and 743-854. Spike-specific TCR repertoires showed rising breadth and depth after two AZD1222 doses. A mostly white British donor set with more females was recruited, and clonal diversity was possibly underestimated.

Sequencing was performed with immunoSEQ multiplex PCR; in TCRdb, only in-frame clones are kept and a portion is missing. The sample has approximately 85,000 clones; about 90% are singletons. The V gene is TRBV7-9, the J gene TRBJ1-2, with D perhaps TRBD1 (6 bases). The starting material was peripheral blood, obtained on day 0 of AZD1222 vaccination. The origin of this receptor is an adult in good health. The CDR3 region is CASSFDRRDGYTF. The CDR3 bases are TGTGCCAGCAGCTTCGACAGGAGGGATGGCTACACCTTC.